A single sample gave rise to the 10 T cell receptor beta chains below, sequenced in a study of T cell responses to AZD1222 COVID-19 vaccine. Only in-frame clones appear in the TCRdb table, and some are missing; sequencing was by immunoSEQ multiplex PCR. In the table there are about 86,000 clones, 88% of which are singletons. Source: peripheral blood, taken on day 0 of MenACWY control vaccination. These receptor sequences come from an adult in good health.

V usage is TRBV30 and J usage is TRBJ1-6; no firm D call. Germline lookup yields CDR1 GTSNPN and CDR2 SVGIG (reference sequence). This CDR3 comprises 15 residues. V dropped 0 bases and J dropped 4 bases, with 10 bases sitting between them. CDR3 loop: CAWSVLADYNSPLHF. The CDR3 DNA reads TGTGCCTGGAGTGTACTGGCCGATTATAATTCACCCCTCCACTTT.

This chain's CDR3 is CASSQDRGGTEAFF. DNA for the CDR3: TGCGCCAGCAGCCAAGACAGGGGAGGCACTGAAGCTTTCTTT. This chain links TRBV4-3 with TRBJ1-1, with TRBD1 as a possible D gene (6 bases). Germline V gene sequence: CDR1 LGHNA, CDR2 YSLEER. CDR3 length: 14 residues. V was clipped by 0 bases and J by 4 bases, with 9 bases between them.

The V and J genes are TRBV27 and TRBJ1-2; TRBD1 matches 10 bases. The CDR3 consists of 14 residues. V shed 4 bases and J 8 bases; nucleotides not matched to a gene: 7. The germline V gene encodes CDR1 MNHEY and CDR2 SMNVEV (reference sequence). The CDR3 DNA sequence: TGTGCCAGCAGTTGGGACAGGGGCTCTGGGGGCTACACCTTC. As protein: CASSWDRGSGGYTF.

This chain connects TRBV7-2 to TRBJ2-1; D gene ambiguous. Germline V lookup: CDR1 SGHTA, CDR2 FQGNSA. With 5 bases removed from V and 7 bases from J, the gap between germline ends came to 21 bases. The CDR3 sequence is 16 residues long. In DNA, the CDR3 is TGTGCCAGCAGCAACCTGCCGCCGGGCTCCGGGAATGAGCAGTTCTTC. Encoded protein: CASSNLPPGSGNEQFF.

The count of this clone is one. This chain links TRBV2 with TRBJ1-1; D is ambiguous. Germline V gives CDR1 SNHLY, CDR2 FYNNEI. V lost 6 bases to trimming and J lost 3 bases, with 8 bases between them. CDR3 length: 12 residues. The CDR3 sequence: CASRVGYTEAFF. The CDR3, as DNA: TGTGCCAGCAGAGTGGGTTACACTGAAGCTTTCTTT.

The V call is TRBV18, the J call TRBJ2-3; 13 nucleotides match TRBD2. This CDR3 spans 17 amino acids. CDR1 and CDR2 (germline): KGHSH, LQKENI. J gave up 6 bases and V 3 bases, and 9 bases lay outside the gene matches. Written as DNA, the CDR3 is TGTGCCAGCTCACCCCCCCGACTAGCGGGGGGAGACGATACGCAGTATTTT. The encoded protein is CASSPPRLAGGDDTQYF.

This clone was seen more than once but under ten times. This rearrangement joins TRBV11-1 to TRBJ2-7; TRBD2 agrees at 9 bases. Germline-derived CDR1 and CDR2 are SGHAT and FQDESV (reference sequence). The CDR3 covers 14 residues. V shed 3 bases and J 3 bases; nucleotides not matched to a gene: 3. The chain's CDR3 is CASSFGTSLYEQYF. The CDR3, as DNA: TGTGCCAGCAGCTTTGGGACTAGCCTCTACGAGCAGTACTTC.

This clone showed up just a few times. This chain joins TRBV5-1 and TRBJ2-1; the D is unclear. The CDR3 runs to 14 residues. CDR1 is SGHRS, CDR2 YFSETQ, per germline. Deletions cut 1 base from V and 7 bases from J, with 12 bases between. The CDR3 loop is CASSLQVGSNEQFF. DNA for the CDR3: TGCGCCAGCAGCTTGCAGGTAGGGTCAAATGAGCAGTTCTTC.

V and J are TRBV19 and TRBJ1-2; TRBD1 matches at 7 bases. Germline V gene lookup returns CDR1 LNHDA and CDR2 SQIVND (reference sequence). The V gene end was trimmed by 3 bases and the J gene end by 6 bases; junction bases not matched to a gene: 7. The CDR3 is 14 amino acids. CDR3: CASSITGTAHGYTF. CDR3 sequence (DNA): TGTGCCAGTAGTATTACCGGGACAGCTCATGGCTACACCTTC.

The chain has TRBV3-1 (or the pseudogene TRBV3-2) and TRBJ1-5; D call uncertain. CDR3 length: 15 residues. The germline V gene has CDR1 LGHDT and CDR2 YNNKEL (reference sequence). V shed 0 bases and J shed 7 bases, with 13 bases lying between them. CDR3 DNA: TGTGCCAGCAGCCAAGACCCGGACGTCAGACAGCCCCAGCATTTT. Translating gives CASSQDPDVRQPQHF.